These T cell receptor beta chains were read from a single sample in a study of T cells in Graves' hyperthyroidism and ophthalmopathy. MiXCR, run by TCRdb on the multiplex PCR reads, gives a single entry per CDR3 protein. The table includes about 640,000 distinct CDR3 sequences, around 21% detected once. Sequencing used blood. These receptors all come from a young man with Graves' ophthalmopathy. CDR3s include the opening cysteine and the closing phenylalanine or tryptophan. The order of the fields is V gene, J gene, clone size, D gene, CDR3 protein, CDR3 DNA. A D gene is named only where the DNA matches it firmly. Expanded clones are given a class, and other clones once, few, many or no size at all.

TRBV6-2/TRBV6-3	TRBJ2-1	-	TRBD2	CASSYLTGTTDEQFF	TGTGCCAGCAGTTACTTAACCGGGACTACCGATGAGCAGTTCTTC
TRBV20-1	TRBJ2-1	-	-	CSDPRGKNEQFF	TGCAGTGACCCACGGGGGAAAAATGAGCAGTTCTTC
TRBV4-2	TRBJ2-7	-	-	CASSQDRDREQYF	TGTGCCAGCAGCCAAGACCGGGACCGCGAGCAGTACTTC
TRBV29-1	TRBJ2-7	-	TRBD1	CSVGTGLGYEQYF	TGCAGCGTGGGGACAGGGTTAGGCTACGAGCAGTACTTC
TRBV6-1	TRBJ1-2	few	-	CASREEGYGYTF	TGTGCCAGCAGAGAAGAAGGGTATGGCTACACCTTC
TRBV7-3	TRBJ2-5	-	TRBD1	CASSLKKGQRSKKTQYF	TGTGCCAGCAGCTTAAAAAAGGGACAGAGATCCAAGAAGACCCAGTACTTC
TRBV10-3	TRBJ2-3	few	-	CARDAHTQYF	TGTGCCAGGGATGCCCATACGCAGTATTTT
TRBV30	TRBJ2-1	many	-	CAWSKFSQNEQFF	TGTGCCTGGAGTAAGTTCTCGCAAAATGAGCAGTTCTTC
TRBV15	TRBJ2-5	few	TRBD2	CATRPLAGESQETQYF	TGTGCCACCAGGCCACTAGCGGGAGAGAGCCAAGAGACCCAGTACTTC
TRBV29-1	TRBJ1-2	many	TRBD1	CSVPGGVQHRNYGYTF	TGCAGCGTTCCAGGGGGCGTCCAGCATCGCAACTATGGCTACACCTTC
TRBV18	TRBJ2-1	-	TRBD2	CASSGTSNNEQFF	TGTGCCAGCTCAGGGACTAGTAACAATGAGCAGTTCTTC
TRBV28	TRBJ2-7	many	-	CASSLPGLTRVPYEQYF	TGTGCCAGCAGTTTACCGGGGCTCACACGGGTCCCCTACGAGCAGTACTTC
TRBV19	TRBJ2-2	few	TRBD2	CASTKSGGSTGELFF	TGTGCCAGTACCAAGAGCGGGGGATCCACCGGGGAGCTGTTTTTT
TRBV6-1	TRBJ2-3	-	TRBD1	CASWDRVRDTQYF	TGTGCCAGCTGGGACAGGGTAAGGGATACGCAGTATTTT
TRBV20-1	TRBJ2-7	many	-	CSAREGGSSYEQYF	TGCAGTGCTAGAGAGGGCGGTTCCTCCTACGAGCAGTACTTC
TRBV6-1	TRBJ1-4	few	-	CASSPGPISEKLFF	TGTGCCAGCAGTCCCGGACCTATCAGTGAAAAACTGTTTTTT
TRBV5-1	TRBJ2-6	few	-	CASSVQDSGANVLTF	TGCGCCAGCAGCGTACAGGACTCTGGGGCCAACGTCCTGACTTTC
TRBV2	TRBJ1-1	many	-	CASSKDGNTEAFF	TGTGCCAGCAGCAAGGACGGTAACACTGAAGCTTTCTTT
TRBV6-5	TRBJ1-1	-	-	CASSYPPEAFF	TGTGCCAGCAGTTACCCTCCTGAAGCTTTCTTT
TRBV11-2	TRBJ2-5	many	-	CASSLGILQEIGEWTQYF	TGTGCCAGCAGCTTAGGGATTCTCCAAGAGATCGGCGAGTGGACCCAGTACTTC
TRBV20-1	TRBJ1-5	few	TRBD1	CSAPTGTGLNQPQHF	TGCAGTGCCCCCACCGGGACAGGGCTCAATCAGCCCCAGCATTTT
TRBV10-3	TRBJ2-1	few	-	CAISPAREQFF	TGTGCCATCTCTCCCGCCCGGGAGCAGTTCTTC
TRBV6-2/TRBV6-3	TRBJ2-5	few	-	CASSYSAGEGDF	TGTGCCAGCAGTTACTCGGCGGGAGAGGGGGACTTC
TRBV5-1	TRBJ2-1	-	TRBD2	CASSLGTSGRVGYNEQFF	TGCGCCAGCAGCTTGGGGACTAGCGGGAGGGTCGGGTACAATGAGCAGTTCTTC
TRBV10-3	TRBJ1-1	many	-	CAISETASNTEAFF	TGTGCCATCAGTGAGACAGCCTCGAACACTGAAGCTTTCTTT
TRBV6-6	TRBJ1-1	few	-	CASSYSEERGATEAFF	TGTGCCAGCAGTTACTCAGAGGAGAGGGGAGCGACTGAAGCTTTCTTT
TRBV4-1	TRBJ1-2	-	-	CASSQGPEGGYTF	TGCGCCAGCAGCCAAGGGCCCGAGGGTGGCTACACCTTC
TRBV4-3	TRBJ2-5	few	-	CASSQDTGRQETQYF	TGCGCCAGCAGCCAAGATACAGGACGGCAAGAGACCCAGTACTTC
TRBV12-3/TRBV12-4	TRBJ1-6	-	TRBD1	CASSPQTGDNSPLHF	TGTGCCAGCAGTCCGCAGACAGGGGATAATTCACCCCTCCACTTT
TRBV12-3/TRBV12-4	TRBJ2-7	few	-	CASTHSSMGYEQYF	TGTGCCAGCACCCACAGTTCCATGGGCTACGAGCAGTACTTC
TRBV28	TRBJ1-2	few	-	CASSLMGYGYTF	TGTGCCAGCAGTTTAATGGGCTATGGCTACACCTTC
TRBV20-1	TRBJ2-1	-	TRBD1	CSAYYRDRVSEQFF	TGCAGTGCCTATTACCGGGACAGGGTTAGTGAGCAGTTCTTC
TRBV11-2	TRBJ2-7	many	-	CASSLNRESGEQYF	TGTGCCAGCAGCTTAAACAGGGAGTCCGGCGAGCAGTACTTC
TRBV28	TRBJ2-1	-	TRBD2	CASSSIAGAQFF	TGTGCCAGCAGTTCCATAGCGGGAGCGCAGTTCTTC
TRBV3-1	TRBJ1-1	few	-	CASSLGGAAVNTEAFF	TGTGCCAGCAGTCTAGGGGGGGCTGCAGTAAACACTGAAGCTTTCTTT
TRBV6-4	TRBJ1-1	-	TRBD1	CASSEGDRGYTEAFF	TGTGCCAGCAGTGAAGGGGACAGGGGATATACTGAAGCTTTCTTT
TRBV5-5	TRBJ2-6	few	-	CASSDSDSGANVLTF	TGTGCCAGCAGCGACAGTGATTCTGGGGCCAACGTCCTGACTTTC
TRBV6-1	TRBJ1-1	many	-	CASSLSGMNTEAFF	TGCGCCAGCAGCTTGTCGGGCATGAACACTGAAGCTTTCTTT
TRBV6-1	TRBJ1-1	many	TRBD1	CASTRTGHTEAFF	TGTGCCAGCACCAGGACAGGTCACACTGAAGCTTTCTTT
TRBV7-2	TRBJ2-2	-	TRBD2	CASRQRGTGELFF	TGCGCCAGCAGACAGCGGGGCACCGGGGAGCTGTTTTTT
TRBV2	TRBJ2-3	-	TRBD1	CASSATGSTTDTQYF	TGTGCCAGCAGTGCGACAGGGTCGACGACAGATACGCAGTATTTT
TRBV24-1	TRBJ1-6	-	-	CATGPMLFVHF	TGTGCCACCGGCCCAATGTTATTTGTCCACTTT
TRBV7-3	TRBJ1-1	few	-	CASSLNGDTEAFF	TGTGCCAGCAGCTTGAACGGTGACACTGAAGCTTTCTTT
TRBV30	TRBJ2-1	-	-	CAWAVRGFNNEQFF	TGTGCCTGGGCAGTAAGGGGTTTTAACAATGAGCAGTTCTTC
TRBV9	TRBJ2-1	-	-	CASSVRVVGDEQFF	TGTGCCAGCAGCGTACGCGTAGTTGGAGATGAGCAGTTCTTC
TRBV7-9	TRBJ2-1	few	TRBD2	CASSARLAAINNEQFF	TGTGCCAGCAGCGCGAGACTAGCGGCCATAAACAATGAGCAGTTCTTC
TRBV12-3/TRBV12-4	TRBJ1-1	many	TRBD1	CASSSRQGANTEAFF	TGTGCCAGCAGTTCCCGACAGGGGGCGAACACTGAAGCTTTCTTT
TRBV28	TRBJ1-5	many	-	CASSLQGRESNQPQHF	TGTGCCAGCAGTTTACAGGGACGAGAGAGCAATCAGCCCCAGCATTTT
TRBV18	TRBJ2-3	few	TRBD1	CASSPSAGQGTPDTQYF	TGTGCCAGCTCACCATCGGCGGGACAGGGGACCCCAGATACGCAGTATTTT
TRBV5-1	TRBJ1-2	-	-	CASSPLLQGRTNYGYTF	TGCGCCAGCAGCCCGCTCTTACAGGGCCGAACCAACTATGGCTACACCTTC
TRBV6-5	TRBJ2-3	few	-	CASSYSKGGGTDTQYF	TGTGCCAGCAGTTACTCGAAGGGGGGAGGCACAGATACGCAGTATTTT
TRBV14	TRBJ2-3	-	-	CASRPTISSTDTQYF	TGTGCCAGCCGCCCGACTATTTCTAGCACAGATACGCAGTATTTT